This entry lists 4 T cell receptor beta chains sequenced from one sample in a study of blood T cell repertoires in COVID-19. TCRdb's copy holds only in-frame clones and misses some; the assay was immunoSEQ multiplex PCR. The table records about 300,000 clones, roughly 86% of them present only once. The sequenced sample consisted of peripheral blood. The receptors were gathered from a young man with active or convalescent COVID-19.

The CDR3 loop reads CASRRELSLLEGYTF. CDR3 DNA: TGTGCCAGCCGCCGAGAGTTGTCCCTATTGGAGGGCTACACCTTC. The chain uses TRBV2 and TRBJ1-2; no firm D call. Trimming pared 8 bases from V and 8 bases from J, leaving 24 bases between. CDR1 and CDR2 (germline): SNHLY, FYNNEI. The CDR3 runs to 15 residues. Variable domain in full (rest from reference TRBV2 and TRBJ1-2): EPEVTQTPSHQVTQMGQEVILRCVPISNHLYFYWYRQILGQKVEFLVSFYNNEISEKSEIFDDQFSVERPDGSNFTLKIRSTKLEDSAMYFCASRRELSLLEGYTFGSGTRLTVV.

The chain joins TRBV6-4 to TRBJ2-1; D is ambiguous. Per the germline V gene, CDR1 is MRHNA and CDR2 is SNTAGT. This CDR3 has 16 residues. Trimming shortened V by 3 bases and J by 0 bases, and 12 bases separated the two germline ends. CDR3 sequence: CASSDKPLSSYNEQFF. CDR3 sequence (DNA): TGTGCCAGCAGTGATAAGCCTCTGAGCTCCTACAATGAGCAGTTCTTC.

The chain couples TRBV18 to TRBJ1-1; 7 bases fit TRBD1. Germline V gene data show CDR1 as KGHSH and CDR2 as LQKENI. This CDR3 is built from 16 residues. The V segment lost 3 bases and the J segment 1 base; nucleotides outside the gene matches: 8. Here the CDR3 reads CASSPNIQGTNTEAFF. CDR3 nucleotides: TGTGCCAGCTCACCCAATATACAGGGGACGAACACTGAAGCTTTCTTT. Using reference TRBV18 and TRBJ1-1 for the parts outside the CDR3, the full variable domain is NAGVMQNPRHLVRRRGQEARLRCSPMKGHSHVYWYRQLPEEGLKFMVYLQKENIIDESGMPKERFSAEFPKEGPSILRIQQVVRGDSAAYFCASSPNIQGTNTEAFFGQGTRLTVV.

This clone was seen a few times. Other DNA sequences from this sample encode an identical CDR3 as well. CDR3 protein: CASSVDRGNEKLFF. The CDR3 region has the DNA TGTGCCAGCAGCGTCGACAGGGGTAATGAAAAACTGTTTTTT. The genes are TRBV5-4 and TRBJ1-4; TRBD1 aligns across 8 bases. V was pared by 4 bases and J by 4 bases, with 3 bases of the junction left unmatched. Germline CDR1 SGHNT, CDR2 YYREEE (reference sequence). This CDR3 comprises 14 residues.